This entry features one TCR beta chain sequence. PCR involved 60 Vbeta and 13 Jbeta primers. Data came from immunoSEQ multiplex PCR; TCRdb stores just in-frame clones and leaves some out. The table shows about 160,000 clones, with roughly 72% occurring only once. This sample is drawn from a study of cytomegalovirus exposure and HLA in healthy donors. Trimming took off 5 bases at V and 1 base at J, with 17 bases between the two ends. The length of the CDR3 is 16 residues. CDR1 is SEHNR and CDR2 is FQNEAQ in the germline V gene (reference sequence). The TCR comes from a man between 40 and 49 years old in good health and CMV-seropositive. Sequencing was carried out using PBMCs. The J gene is TRBJ1-1, the V gene TRBV7-9; no firm D call. CDR3 protein: CASSPPSGRQNTEAFF. DNA of the CDR3: TGTGCCAGCAGCCCCCCAAGCGGCAGGCAGAACACTGAAGCTTTCTTT. The full variable domain, with the rest looked up from reference TRBV7-9 and TRBJ1-1, is DTGVSQNPRHKITKRGQNVTFRCDPISEHNRLYWYRQTLGQGPEFLTYFQNEAQLEKSRLLSDRFSAERPKGSFSTLEIQRTEQGDSAMYLCASSPPSGRQNTEAFFGQGTRLTVV.